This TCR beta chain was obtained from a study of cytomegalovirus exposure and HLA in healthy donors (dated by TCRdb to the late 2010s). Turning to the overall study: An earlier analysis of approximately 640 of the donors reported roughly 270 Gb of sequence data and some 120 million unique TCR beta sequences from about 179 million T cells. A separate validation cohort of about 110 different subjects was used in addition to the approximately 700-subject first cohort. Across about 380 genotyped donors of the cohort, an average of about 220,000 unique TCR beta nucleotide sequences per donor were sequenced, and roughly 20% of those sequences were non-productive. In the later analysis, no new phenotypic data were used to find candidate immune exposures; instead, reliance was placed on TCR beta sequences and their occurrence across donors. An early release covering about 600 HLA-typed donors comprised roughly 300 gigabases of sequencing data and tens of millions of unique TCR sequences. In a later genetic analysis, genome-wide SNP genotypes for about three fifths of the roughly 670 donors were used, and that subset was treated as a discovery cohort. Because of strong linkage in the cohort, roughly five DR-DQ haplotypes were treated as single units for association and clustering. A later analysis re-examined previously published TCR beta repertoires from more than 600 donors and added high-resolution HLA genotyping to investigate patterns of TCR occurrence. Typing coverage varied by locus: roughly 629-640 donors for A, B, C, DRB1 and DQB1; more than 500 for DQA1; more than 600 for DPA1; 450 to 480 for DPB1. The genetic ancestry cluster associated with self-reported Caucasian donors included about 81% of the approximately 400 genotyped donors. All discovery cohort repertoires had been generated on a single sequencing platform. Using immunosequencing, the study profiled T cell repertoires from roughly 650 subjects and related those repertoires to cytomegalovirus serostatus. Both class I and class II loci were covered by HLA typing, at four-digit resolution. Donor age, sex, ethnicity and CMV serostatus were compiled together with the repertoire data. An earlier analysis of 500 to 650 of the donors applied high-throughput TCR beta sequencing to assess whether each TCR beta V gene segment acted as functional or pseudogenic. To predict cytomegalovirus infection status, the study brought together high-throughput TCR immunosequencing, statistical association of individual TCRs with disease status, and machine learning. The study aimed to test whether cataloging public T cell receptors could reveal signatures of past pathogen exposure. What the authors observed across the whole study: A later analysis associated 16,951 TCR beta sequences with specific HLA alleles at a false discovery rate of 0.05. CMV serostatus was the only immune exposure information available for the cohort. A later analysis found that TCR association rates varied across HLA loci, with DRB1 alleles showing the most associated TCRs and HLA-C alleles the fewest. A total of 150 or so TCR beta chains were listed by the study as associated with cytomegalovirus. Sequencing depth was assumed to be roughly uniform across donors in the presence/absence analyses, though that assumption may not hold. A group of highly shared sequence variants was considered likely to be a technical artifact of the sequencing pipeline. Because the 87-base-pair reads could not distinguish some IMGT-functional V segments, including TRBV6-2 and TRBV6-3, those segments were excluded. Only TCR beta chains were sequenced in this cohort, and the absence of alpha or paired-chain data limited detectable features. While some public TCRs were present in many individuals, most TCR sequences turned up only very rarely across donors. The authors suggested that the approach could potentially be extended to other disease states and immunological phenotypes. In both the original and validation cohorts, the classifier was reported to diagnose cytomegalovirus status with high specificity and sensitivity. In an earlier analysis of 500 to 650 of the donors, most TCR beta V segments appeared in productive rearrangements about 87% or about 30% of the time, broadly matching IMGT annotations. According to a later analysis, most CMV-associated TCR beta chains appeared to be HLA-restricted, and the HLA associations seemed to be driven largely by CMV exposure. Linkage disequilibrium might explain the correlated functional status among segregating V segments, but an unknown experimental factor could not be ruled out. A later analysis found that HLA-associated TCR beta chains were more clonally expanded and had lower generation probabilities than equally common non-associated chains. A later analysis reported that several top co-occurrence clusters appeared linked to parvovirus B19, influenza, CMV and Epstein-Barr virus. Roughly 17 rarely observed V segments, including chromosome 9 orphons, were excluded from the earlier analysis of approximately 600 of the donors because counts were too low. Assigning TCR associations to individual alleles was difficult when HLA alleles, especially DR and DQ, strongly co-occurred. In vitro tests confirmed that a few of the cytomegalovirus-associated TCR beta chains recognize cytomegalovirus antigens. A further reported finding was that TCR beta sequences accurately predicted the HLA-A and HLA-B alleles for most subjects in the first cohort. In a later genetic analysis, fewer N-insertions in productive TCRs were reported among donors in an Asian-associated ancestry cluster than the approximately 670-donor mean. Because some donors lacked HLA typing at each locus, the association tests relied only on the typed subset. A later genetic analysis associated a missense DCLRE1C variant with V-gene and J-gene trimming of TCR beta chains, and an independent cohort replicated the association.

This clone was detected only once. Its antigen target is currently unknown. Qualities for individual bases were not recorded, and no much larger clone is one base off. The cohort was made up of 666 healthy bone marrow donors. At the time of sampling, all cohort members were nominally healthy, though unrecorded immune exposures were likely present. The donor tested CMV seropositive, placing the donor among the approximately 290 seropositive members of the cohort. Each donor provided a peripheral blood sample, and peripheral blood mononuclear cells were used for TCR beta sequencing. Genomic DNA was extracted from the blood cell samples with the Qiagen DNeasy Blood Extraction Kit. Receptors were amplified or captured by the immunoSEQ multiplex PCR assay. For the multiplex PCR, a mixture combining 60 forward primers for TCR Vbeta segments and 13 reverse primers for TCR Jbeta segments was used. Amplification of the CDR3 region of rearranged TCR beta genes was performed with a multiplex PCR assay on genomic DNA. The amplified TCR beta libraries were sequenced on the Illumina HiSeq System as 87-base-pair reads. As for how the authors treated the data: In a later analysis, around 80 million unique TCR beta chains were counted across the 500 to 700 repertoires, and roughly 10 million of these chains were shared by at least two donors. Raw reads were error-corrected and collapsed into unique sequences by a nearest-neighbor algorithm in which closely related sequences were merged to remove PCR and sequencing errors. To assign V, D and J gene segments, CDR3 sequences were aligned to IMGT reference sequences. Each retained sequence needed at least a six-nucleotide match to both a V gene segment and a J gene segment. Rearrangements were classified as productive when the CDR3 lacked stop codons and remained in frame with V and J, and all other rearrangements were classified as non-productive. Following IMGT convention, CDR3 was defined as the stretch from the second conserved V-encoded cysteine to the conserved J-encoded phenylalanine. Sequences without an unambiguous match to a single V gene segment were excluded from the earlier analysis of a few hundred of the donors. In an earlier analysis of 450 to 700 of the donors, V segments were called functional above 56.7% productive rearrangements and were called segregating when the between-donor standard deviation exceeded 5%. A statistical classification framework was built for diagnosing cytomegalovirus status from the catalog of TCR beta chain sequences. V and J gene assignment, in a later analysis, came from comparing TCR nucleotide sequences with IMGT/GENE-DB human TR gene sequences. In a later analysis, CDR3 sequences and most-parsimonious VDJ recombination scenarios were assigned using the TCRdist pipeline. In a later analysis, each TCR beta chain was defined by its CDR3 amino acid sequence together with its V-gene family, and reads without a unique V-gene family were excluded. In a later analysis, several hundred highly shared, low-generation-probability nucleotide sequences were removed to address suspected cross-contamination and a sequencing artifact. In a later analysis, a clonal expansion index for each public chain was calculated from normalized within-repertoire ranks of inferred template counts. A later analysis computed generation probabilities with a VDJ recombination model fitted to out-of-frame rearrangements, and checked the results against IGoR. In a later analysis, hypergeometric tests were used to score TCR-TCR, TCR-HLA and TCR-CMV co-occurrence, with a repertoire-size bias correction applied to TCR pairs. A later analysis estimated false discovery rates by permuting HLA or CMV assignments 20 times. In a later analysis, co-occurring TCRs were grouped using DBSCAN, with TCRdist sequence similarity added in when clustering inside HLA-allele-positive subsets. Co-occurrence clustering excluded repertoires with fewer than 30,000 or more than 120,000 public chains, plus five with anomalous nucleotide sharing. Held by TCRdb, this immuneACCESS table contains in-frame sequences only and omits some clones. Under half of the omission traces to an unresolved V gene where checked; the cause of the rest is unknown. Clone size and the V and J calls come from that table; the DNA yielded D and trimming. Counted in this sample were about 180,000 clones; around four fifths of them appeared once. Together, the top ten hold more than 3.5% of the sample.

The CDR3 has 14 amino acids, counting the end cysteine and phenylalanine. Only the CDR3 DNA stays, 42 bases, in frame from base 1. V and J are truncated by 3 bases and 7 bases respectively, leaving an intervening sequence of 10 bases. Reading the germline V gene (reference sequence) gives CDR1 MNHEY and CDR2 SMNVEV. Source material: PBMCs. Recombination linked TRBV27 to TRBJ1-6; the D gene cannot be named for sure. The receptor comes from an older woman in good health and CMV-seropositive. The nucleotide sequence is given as TGTGCCAGCAGTTTGCGGGCGGGGAATTCACCCCTCCACTTT. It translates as CASSLRAGNSPLHF.